The 26 T cell receptor beta chains below were found in one sample sequenced in a study of blood T cell repertoires in COVID-19. Data came from immunoSEQ multiplex PCR; TCRdb stores just in-frame clones and leaves some out. The table shows roughly 300,000 clones, with around 88% occurring only once. The specimen sequenced was peripheral blood. The receptors stem from a woman aged 45-65 years with acute or convalescent COVID-19.

J is TRBJ1-5 and V is TRBV7-6; 7 positions agree with TRBD1. Germline CDR1 and CDR2: SGHVS and FNYEAQ. V trimming: 5 bases; J trimming: 0 bases; junction bases outside the gene matches: 7. This CDR3 spans 16 amino acids. This CDR3 reads CASSQGQPYSNQPQHF. CDR3 sequence (DNA): TGTGCCAGCAGCCAGGGACAGCCTTATAGCAATCAGCCCCAGCATTTT.

The V gene is TRBV5-1, the J gene TRBJ2-7; a possible D gene is TRBD1 (5 bases). The germline V gene encodes CDR1 SGHRS and CDR2 YFSETQ. Trimming removed 0 bases at V and 3 bases at J, with 7 bases between. This CDR3 region has 13 residues. CDR3 nucleotides: TGCGCCAGCAGCTTGGAGGGGCTCTACGAGCAGTACTTC. As protein: CASSLEGLYEQYF.

This chain links TRBV20-1 with TRBJ1-2; the D is unclear. The CDR3 loop spans 13 amino acids. Germline assignment: CDR1 DFQATT and CDR2 SNEGSKA (reference sequence). V was clipped by 5 bases and J by 5 bases, with 15 bases between them. CDR3 DNA sequence: TGCAGTGCTGGTGGACGCCCGACTTATGGCTACACCTTC. It encodes CSAGGRPTYGYTF.

The rearrangement uses TRBV5-1 and TRBJ2-7; 9 positions agree with TRBD1. Germline assignment: CDR1 SGHRS and CDR2 YFSETQ. The CDR3 contains 14 residues. V lost 5 bases, J lost 1 base, and 4 bases stayed unmatched. The DNA of the CDR3 is TGCGCCAGCAGGGCAGGGACAGGGTCCTACGAGCAGTACTTC. This encodes CASRAGTGSYEQYF.

The rearrangement joins TRBV5-6 to TRBJ1-6, with 8 bases fitting TRBD1. V was clipped by 0 bases and J by 7 bases; unmatched bases: 9. Germline-derived CDR1 and CDR2 are SGHDT and YYEEEE. The CDR3 spans 17 residues. CDR3 nucleotide sequence: TGTGCCAGCAGCTTGGGGACAGGGTCTTCCATCAATTCACCCCTCCACTTT. Protein sequence: CASSLGTGSSINSPLHF.

The chain has TRBV18 and TRBJ2-5; 11 bases align to TRBD2. Trimming cost V 3 bases and J 3 bases; bases outside gene matches: 3. CDR1 is KGHSH, CDR2 LQKENI, per germline. The CDR3 has 15 amino acids. CDR3 nucleotides: TGTGCCAGCTCACCCGGGACTAGCGGAGAAGAGACCCAGTACTTC. Translating it yields CASSPGTSGEETQYF.

V usage is TRBV15 and J usage is TRBJ1-1; D perhaps matches TRBD1 (5 bases). The CDR3 has 12 amino acids. V was clipped by 6 bases and J by 4 bases, with 9 bases between them. The germline V gene encodes CDR1 LNHNV and CDR2 YYDKDF (reference sequence). CDR3 amino acids: CATSSRGTEAFF. The CDR3 DNA reads as TGTGCCACCAGTTCAAGGGGCACTGAAGCTTTCTTT.

V is TRBV28 and J is TRBJ1-6; D may be TRBD1 (6 bases). The CDR3 extends over 15 amino acids. The ends were cut back, 5 bases at V and 9 bases at J, with 17 bases in the middle. CDR1 is MDHEN and CDR2 is SYDVKM in the germline V gene. The CDR3: CASSPGQRVLSPLHF. The CDR3 nucleotides are TGTGCCAGCAGTCCAGGACAGAGGGTACTTTCACCCCTCCACTTT.

The chain links TRBV5-1 to TRBJ2-1; 13 bases match TRBD2. The germline V gene encodes CDR1 SGHRS and CDR2 YFSETQ. V was pared by 2 bases and J by 0 bases, with 5 bases of the junction left unmatched. The CDR3 is 18 residues long. CDR3 in amino acids: CASSFMTSGRLSYNEQFF. The CDR3 nucleotides read TGCGCCAGCAGCTTCATGACTAGCGGGAGGCTCTCCTACAATGAGCAGTTCTTC.

The chain joins TRBV2 to TRBJ2-3, with 11 bases matching TRBD2. J was trimmed by 3 bases and V by 4 bases; bases with no gene match: 3. The CDR3 covers 15 residues. Germline assignment: CDR1 SNHLY and CDR2 FYNNEI. CDR3 sequence (DNA): TGTGCCAGCAGTGGACTAGCGGGGTTTACAGATACGCAGTATTTT. Its translation is CASSGLAGFTDTQYF.

The chain has TRBV10-3 and TRBJ1-2; D is undetermined. The CDR3 runs 14 residues. V was pared by 4 bases and J by 7 bases, with 16 bases between. Per germline, CDR1 ENHRY and CDR2 SYGVKD. The CDR3 DNA is TGTGCCATCAGTGGCACCAAGTACGGGGTTGGCTACACCTTC. Translated: CAISGTKYGVGYTF.

V gene TRBV7-9 combines with J gene TRBJ2-3; D remains unclear. Per germline, CDR1 SEHNR and CDR2 FQNEAQ (reference sequence). Trimming stripped 6 bases from V and 4 bases from J, with 8 bases between. The CDR3 loop spans 12 amino acids. The CDR3 spells CASSSNSDTQYF. The CDR3 DNA sequence: TGTGCCAGCAGTTCCAATTCAGATACGCAGTATTTT.

V is TRBV9 and J is TRBJ1-3; 8 bases fit TRBD1. V gave up 5 bases and J gave up 4 bases; unmatched junction bases: 17. Germline loops: CDR1 SGDLS, CDR2 YYNGEE. There are 18 residues in the CDR3. The CDR3 is CASSRGQGVVYWGNTIYF. DNA of the CDR3: TGTGCCAGCAGTCGTGGACAGGGAGTGGTGTACTGGGGAAACACCATATATTTT.

The chain recombines TRBV7-2 with TRBJ2-1; TRBD2 is a possible D gene (7 bases). CDR3 length equals 16 residues. Trimming took 3 bases from V and 6 from J, leaving 18 bases between them. Germline values: CDR1 SGHTA, CDR2 FQGNSA. The CDR3: CASSFGGAGRGNEQFF. CDR3 nucleotide sequence: TGTGCCAGCAGCTTTGGGGGGGCGGGACGGGGCAATGAGCAGTTCTTC.

The CDR3 DNA reads TGTGCCACGAGCGGGAGATTCACAGATACGCAGTATTTT. It yields the protein CATSGRFTDTQYF. The chain combines TRBV7-6 with TRBJ2-3, with 8 bases that match TRBD2. Germline V gives CDR1 SGHVS, CDR2 FNYEAQ. This CDR3 is 13 amino acids long. J lost 2 bases, V lost 10 bases, and 5 bases had no gene match.

The chain links TRBV25-1 to TRBJ2-1; the D gene is possibly TRBD2 (5 bases). Germline loops: CDR1 MGHDK, CDR2 SYGVNS. This CDR3 has 12 residues. The V end lost 2 bases, the J end lost 9 bases, and 8 bases lay between the germline ends. CDR3 sequence (DNA): TGTGCCAGCAGTGAACCTGGACTTGAGCAGTTCTTC. It specifies CASSEPGLEQFF.

The V call is TRBV4-1, the J call TRBJ1-2, with D possibly being TRBD1 (6 bases). This CDR3 comprises 15 residues. Germline V gives CDR1 MGHRA, CDR2 YSYEKL. V lost 0 bases and J lost 2, with 10 bases in between. The CDR3, as DNA: TGCGCCAGCAGCCAAGACGCAGGGGAGAACTATGGCTACACCTTC. This sequence encodes CASSQDAGENYGYTF.

The CDR3 nucleotides are TGTGCCTGGAGAGGGCCAGGGGCTGGAAACACCATATATTTT. It encodes CAWRGPGAGNTIYF. The rearrangement links TRBV30 to TRBJ1-3; D is possibly TRBD1 (6 bases). V lost 3 bases, J lost 2 bases, and 11 bases lay in between. The CDR3 is 14 amino acids. Germline lookup yields CDR1 GTSNPN and CDR2 SVGIG (reference sequence).

V is TRBV28 and J is TRBJ2-1; no reliable D call. The CDR3 covers 13 residues. The germline V gene has CDR1 MDHEN and CDR2 SYDVKM. Between the trimmed V and J ends, which lost 3 bases and 7 bases, there was a span of 10 bases. In DNA, the CDR3 is TGTGCCAGCAGTTTTCTCCACCAGAATGAGCAGTTCTTC. As protein: CASSFLHQNEQFF. The full variable domain, its missing parts supplied by reference TRBV28 and TRBJ2-1, is DVKVTQSSRYLVKRTGEKVFLECVQDMDHENMFWYRQDPGLGLRLIYFSYDVKMKEKGDIPEGYSVSREKKERFSLILESASTNQTSMYLCASSFLHQNEQFFGPGTRLTVL.

This chain uses TRBV18 with TRBJ2-5; D gene unclear. Germline values: CDR1 KGHSH, CDR2 LQKENI. The V gene lost 0 bases and the J gene lost 2 bases, with 10 bases spanning the gap. The CDR3 totals 15 residues. The CDR3 loop reads CASSPPAGWQETQYF. The CDR3 nucleotides read TGTGCCAGCTCACCACCAGCCGGGTGGCAAGAGACCCAGTACTTC.

J is TRBJ1-2 and V is TRBV9; 10 bases are shared with TRBD1. The germline V gene has CDR1 SGDLS and CDR2 YYNGEE. Trimming cost V 0 bases and J 8 bases; bases outside gene matches: 7. The CDR3 runs to 15 residues. The CDR3 loop reads CASSVGEDRGDGYTF. CDR3 coding DNA: TGTGCCAGCAGCGTAGGGGAGGACAGGGGGGACGGCTACACCTTC.

The rearrangement uses TRBV9 and TRBJ2-7, with D maybe TRBD2 (5 bases). The CDR3 loop spans 14 amino acids. The V and J ends lost 0 bases and 6 bases respectively, with 13 bases between them. The V gene's germline CDR1 is SGDLS and CDR2 YYNGEE. CDR3 protein: CASSVEPARGEQYF. CDR3 nucleotide sequence: TGTGCCAGCAGCGTAGAACCGGCTCGGGGCGAGCAGTACTTC.

This clone was seen a single time. The chain links TRBV9 to TRBJ1-2, with 10 nucleotides matching TRBD1. The CDR3 extends over 16 amino acids. From germline, CDR1 is SGDLS and CDR2 YYNGEE. V was clipped by 4 bases and J by 6 bases; unmatched bases: 12. In nucleotides, the CDR3 is TGTGCCAGCAGCCCCTTGGGGACAGGGGATCCAAATGGCTACACCTTC. The encoded protein is CASSPLGTGDPNGYTF.

This rearrangement joins TRBV6-4 to TRBJ2-1; 13 positions match TRBD2. V lost 1 base, J lost 7 bases, and 4 bases stayed unmatched. The CDR3 runs 16 residues. The V gene's germline CDR1 is MRHNA and CDR2 SNTAGT. The CDR3 is CASSDWTSGSRNEQFF. The CDR3 region has the DNA TGTGCCAGCAGTGACTGGACTAGCGGGAGTAGGAATGAGCAGTTCTTC.

The CDR3 loop is CASSRGQVLAYEQYF. CDR3 coding DNA: TGCGCCAGCAGCAGGGGACAGGTATTGGCCTACGAGCAGTACTTC. This sequence joins TRBV5-1 and TRBJ2-7, with 8 nucleotides matching TRBD1. The CDR3 contains 15 residues. Per germline, CDR1 SGHRS and CDR2 YFSETQ. V was pared by 4 bases and J by 2 bases, with 8 bases of the junction left unmatched.

The rearrangement joins TRBV5-1 to TRBJ2-3; 7 nucleotides agree with TRBD2. The CDR3 has 14 residues. Germline CDR1 SGHRS, CDR2 YFSETQ. J was trimmed by 3 bases and V by 4 bases; bases with no gene match: 5. The chain's CDR3 is CASSPGTITDTQYF. DNA of the CDR3: TGCGCCAGCAGCCCCGGGACTATTACAGATACGCAGTATTTT.